Listed below are T cell receptor beta chains from one sample, sequenced in a study of control samples from healthy donors and cancer patients. The assay was immunoSEQ multiplex PCR, and TCRdb's table has in-frame clones only and misses some. Here the sample spans about 120,000 clones, about 93% being singletons. The sample taken for sequencing was blood. These receptors came from a man aged 30 to 45 in good health. The CDR3 runs from the conserved cysteine through the conserved F or W. D genes are given only for firm matches. Not all rows give a size; the values are once, few, many and, for expanded clones, a class.

>-|TRBJ1-6|TRBV5-1|-
TGCGCCAGCAGCTTGTCCGGAGACTATAATTCACCCCTCCACTTT
CASSLSGDYNSPLHF
>-|TRBJ1-2|TRBV18|-
TGTGCCAGCTCACCTCAAGTGGCTGACTATGGCTACACCTTC
CASSPQVADYGYTF
>-|TRBJ2-7|TRBV7-3|-
TGTGCCAGCAGCTTAAGACCTACTGGTCTCGAGCAGTACTTC
CASSLRPTGLEQYF
>-|TRBJ1-1|TRBV7-9|-
TGTGCCAGCAGTTTTGGACTGGTCGTAGAGGGGAACACTGAAGCTTTCTTT
CASSFGLVVEGNTEAFF
>-|TRBJ1-2|TRBV2|TRBD1
TGTGCCATATACCACCGCCGACAGGGACAAAACTATGGCTACACCTTC
CAIYHRRQGQNYGYTF
>-|TRBJ1-2|TRBV27|-
TGTGCCAGCAGCCCCCCCGGGAGGCCGTTTTATGGCTACACCTTC
CASSPPGRPFYGYTF
>-|TRBJ1-2|TRBV27|TRBD1
TGTGCCAGCAGCGGGACAGCTCGCAACTATGGCTACACCTTC
CASSGTARNYGYTF
>-|TRBJ2-2|TRBV9|TRBD1
TGTGCCAGCAGCGCCCCGGCCGGACAGGGCTACACCGGGGAGCTGTTTTTT
CASSAPAGQGYTGELFF
>-|TRBJ1-1|TRBV5-6|-
TGTGCCAGCACCCTAGTAGGGGGGTCGGCTGAAGCTTTCTTT
CASTLVGGSAEAFF
>-|TRBJ1-2|TRBV5-6|-
TGTGCCAGCAGCTTGGACAGACAAAGGGGCTACACCTTC
CASSLDRQRGYTF
>-|TRBJ2-5|TRBV4-2|-
TGTGCCAGCAGCCAAGATAGGCAGTTCCACCAAGAGACCCAGTACTTC
CASSQDRQFHQETQYF
>-|TRBJ2-7|TRBV28|TRBD2
TGTGCCAGCCCACCCAGCGGCGGGGGAGGTGTGTACGAGCAGTACTTC
CASPPSGGGGVYEQYF
>-|TRBJ1-3|TRBV3-1/TRBV3-2|-
TGTGCCAGCAGCCTCCACGGAGGGGGTCCTGGAAACACCATATATTTT
CASSLHGGGPGNTIYF
>few|TRBJ2-7|TRBV6-5|TRBD1
TGTGCCAGCAGCTTCGGACAGGGACGACCCTACGAGCAGTACTTC
CASSFGQGRPYEQYF
>-|TRBJ2-7|TRBV5-1|-
TGCGCCAGCAGCCTCCACTACGAGCAGTACTTC
CASSLHYEQYF
>-|TRBJ2-1|TRBV29-1|-
TGCAGCGTTGAAGATCTGGGGGTGGCTGTCGATGAGCAGTTCTTC
CSVEDLGVAVDEQFF
>-|TRBJ2-5|TRBV7-9|TRBD1
TGTGCCAGCAGGATGACTGGACAGGCGCCAAACATTCAAGAGACCCAGTACTTC
CASRMTGQAPNIQETQYF
>-|TRBJ2-5|TRBV13|-
TGTGCCAGCAGCTTAGGACAATCGGGACTGGACGGCTGGAAGACCCAGTACTTC
CASSLGQSGLDGWKTQYF
>-|TRBJ2-7|TRBV5-4|-
TGTGCCAGCAGCTCAAGTGGACTTCGTCTCGAGCAGTACTTC
CASSSSGLRLEQYF
>-|TRBJ2-7|TRBV6-5|TRBD1
TGTGCCAGCAGTCCGGGACAGGGGGCGGAGGAGCAGTACTTC
CASSPGQGAEEQYF
>-|TRBJ2-1|TRBV3-1/TRBV3-2|TRBD2
TGTGCCAGCAGCCTAGCCATAGGTAGCGGGGGGAGCTCCTACAATGAGCAGTTCTTC
CASSLAIGSGGSSYNEQFF
>-|TRBJ1-1|TRBV7-9|-
TGTGCCAGCAGCCCCGGCGCTGGACAGCCGAACACTGAAGCTTTCTTT
CASSPGAGQPNTEAFF
>-|TRBJ1-2|TRBV9|-
TGTGCCAGCAGCGTAGCTGGGGGGGTACGCACCGCGTATGGCTACACCTTC
CASSVAGGVRTAYGYTF
>-|TRBJ1-1|TRBV5-1|TRBD1
TGCGCCAGCAGCTTCTCCGGGACAGGGGTAAACACTGAAGCTTTCTTT
CASSFSGTGVNTEAFF
>-|TRBJ2-7|TRBV2|TRBD1
TGTGCCAGCAGGGACAGGGGGGCCTACGAGCAGTACTTC
CASRDRGAYEQYF
>-|TRBJ2-2|TRBV9|TRBD1
TGTGCCAGCAGCTCGACAGGGGGCCTTCGGGAGCTGTTTTTT
CASSSTGGLRELFF
>once|TRBJ1-2|TRBV28|TRBD1
TGTGCCAGCACGCCAACCCAGGGGGTCTATGGCTACACCTTC
CASTPTQGVYGYTF
>-|TRBJ1-1|TRBV28|TRBD1
TGTGCCAGCAGGGCCTCTCTACGGGACAGGAACACTGAAGCTTTCTTT
CASRASLRDRNTEAFF
>-|TRBJ2-5|TRBV6-4|TRBD2
TGTGCCAGCAGTCGGGTAGCGGGGAACGAAGAGACCCAGTACTTC
CASSRVAGNEETQYF
>-|TRBJ1-2|TRBV7-8|-
TGTGCCAGCAGCTTAGTCGGGGGCGGCTACACCTTC
CASSLVGGGYTF
>-|TRBJ2-1|TRBV27|-
TGTGCCAGCAGTCAATACAATGAGCAGTTCTTC
CASSQYNEQFF
>-|TRBJ2-2|TRBV7-9|-
TGTGCCAGCAGCTTGGCGATAGGGGAGCTGTTTTTT
CASSLAIGELFF
>-|TRBJ2-6|TRBV18|-
TGTGCCAGCTCACCATCGAGGACATCTGGGGCCAACGTCCTGACTTTC
CASSPSRTSGANVLTF
>-|TRBJ2-2|TRBV19|-
TGTGCCAGTAAGAGCAGGGACCCCACCGGGGAGCTGTTTTTT
CASKSRDPTGELFF
>-|TRBJ2-3|TRBV5-1|-
TGCGCCAGCAGCTATCCAACTAGACCAACTAGCACAGATACGCAGTATTTT
CASSYPTRPTSTDTQYF
>-|TRBJ2-3|TRBV5-1|TRBD2
TGCGCCAGCAGCCTACTAGCGGGTTCTAGCACAGATACGCAGTATTTT
CASSLLAGSSTDTQYF
>-|TRBJ1-2|TRBV2|TRBD1
TGTGCCATCAGGGACAGGGTGATCTATGGCTACACCTTC
CAIRDRVIYGYTF
>-|TRBJ1-5|TRBV28|-
TGTGCCAGCAGTGAAATACAGGGAGGGAGTCAGCCCCAGCATTTT
CASSEIQGGSQPQHF
>few|TRBJ1-1|TRBV7-9|-
TGTGCCAGCAGCTTGGATGAGTTGAAGGCTTTCTTT
CASSLDELKAFF
>-|TRBJ2-5|TRBV7-2|-
TGTGCCAGCAGCCCAGGGTTTCAACTCCAAGAGACCCAGTACTTC
CASSPGFQLQETQYF
>-|TRBJ1-4|TRBV10-3|-
TGTGCCATCAGGAGTACAGGGAACGAAAAACTGTTTTTT
CAIRSTGNEKLFF
>-|TRBJ2-5|TRBV6-5|-
TGTGCCAGCAGTTCCCCGGGCACCCAAGAGACCCAGTACTTC
CASSSPGTQETQYF
>-|TRBJ2-6|TRBV19|-
TGTGCCAGTAGTGAACAGGGTAGTTCTGGGGCCAACGTCCTGACTTTC
CASSEQGSSGANVLTF
>-|TRBJ1-4|TRBV19|TRBD1
TGTGCCAGTAGTCTGCCGGGACAGGGACTGGAAAAACTGTTTTTT
CASSLPGQGLEKLFF
>-|TRBJ2-3|TRBV5-6|-
TGTGCCAGCAGCTTGTTCGGGGGCGGGGGCACAGATACGCAGTATTTT
CASSLFGGGGTDTQYF
>-|TRBJ2-5|TRBV5-1|-
TGCGCCAGCAGCACTGGGACGGCGCAAGAGACCCAGTACTTC
CASSTGTAQETQYF
>-|TRBJ1-5|TRBV6-1|TRBD1
TGTGCCAGCAGTGTCCCCCGAAGGACAGGGCTCAATCAGCCCCAGCATTTT
CASSVPRRTGLNQPQHF
>-|TRBJ2-2|TRBV27|-
TGTGCCAGCAGTTTAGTCATTTGGCCGGATAACACCGGGGAGCTGTTTTTT
CASSLVIWPDNTGELFF
>-|TRBJ1-1|TRBV1|-
TGCACCAGCAGCCAAGAATGGGGGCACGGACAGGGGGAAGGCGGTGAAGCTTTCTTT
CTSSQEWGHGQGEGGEAFF
>-|TRBJ2-2|TRBV9|-
TGTGCCAGCAGCCAGGACGAGGCCGGGGAGCTGTTTTTT
CASSQDEAGELFF
>-|TRBJ2-5|TRBV24-1|-
TGTGCCACCAGTGACCCCAGATCCGGGACTCAAGAGACCCAGTACTTC
CATSDPRSGTQETQYF
>-|TRBJ2-6|TRBV28|-
TGTGCCAGCACCCCTTGGGCAGGCCGACAGGACTCTGGGGCCAACGTCCTGACTTTC
CASTPWAGRQDSGANVLTF
>-|TRBJ2-6|TRBV18|-
TGTGCCAGCTCACCACGTTCGGGACAAGCAACCAACGTCCTGACTTTC
CASSPRSGQATNVLTF
>-|TRBJ1-5|TRBV27|-
TGTGCCAGCACTACGGGGGGAGGTCAGCCCCAGCATTTT
CASTTGGGQPQHF
>-|TRBJ2-4|TRBV6-2/TRBV6-3|-
TGTGCCAGCAGCTCCCCGAGGGGGGCTGAGAACATTCAGTACTTC
CASSSPRGAENIQYF
>once|TRBJ1-2|TRBV14|-
TGTGCCAGCAGCCGGGGGATTGAATATGGCTACACCTTC
CASSRGIEYGYTF
>-|TRBJ1-3|TRBV18|-
TGTGCCAGCTCACCTTCGGACACTGGAAACACCATATATTTT
CASSPSDTGNTIYF
>-|TRBJ1-5|TRBV19|TRBD1
TGTGCCAGTAGACGGACAGGGCCCTATCAGCCCCAGCATTTT
CASRRTGPYQPQHF
>once|TRBJ2-3|TRBV3-1/TRBV3-2|TRBD2
TGTGCCAGCAGCCCCTCCCTAGCGGGGCCCACAGATACGCAGTATTTT
CASSPSLAGPTDTQYF